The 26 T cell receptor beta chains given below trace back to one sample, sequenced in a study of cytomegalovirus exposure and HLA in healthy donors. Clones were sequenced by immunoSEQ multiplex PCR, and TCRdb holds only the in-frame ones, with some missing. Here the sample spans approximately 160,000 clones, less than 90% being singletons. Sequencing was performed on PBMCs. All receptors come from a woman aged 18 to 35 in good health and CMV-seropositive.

CDR3 sequence: CASSVGIANTGELFF. The CDR3 nucleotides are TGTGCCAGCAGCGTAGGTATAGCGAACACCGGGGAGCTGTTTTTT. The chain uses TRBV9 and TRBJ2-2; D gene uncertain. CDR1 and CDR2 from the germline V gene are SGDLS and YYNGEE. Trimming removed 0 bases at V and 0 bases at J, with 6 bases between. This CDR3 comprises 15 residues.

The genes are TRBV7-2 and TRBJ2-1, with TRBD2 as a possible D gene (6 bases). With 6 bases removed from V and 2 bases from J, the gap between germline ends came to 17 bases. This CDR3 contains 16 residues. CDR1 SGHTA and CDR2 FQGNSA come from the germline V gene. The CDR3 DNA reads TGTGCCAGCAGTCGTACTAGGGGCGGGACCTACAATGAGCAGTTCTTC. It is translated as CASSRTRGGTYNEQFF.

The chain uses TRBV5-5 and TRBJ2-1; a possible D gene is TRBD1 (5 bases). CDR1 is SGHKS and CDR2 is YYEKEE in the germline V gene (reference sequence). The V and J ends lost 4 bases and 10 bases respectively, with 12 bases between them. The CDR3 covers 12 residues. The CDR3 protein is CASSGDRHEQFF. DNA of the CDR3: TGTGCCAGCAGCGGCGACAGACACGAGCAGTTCTTC.

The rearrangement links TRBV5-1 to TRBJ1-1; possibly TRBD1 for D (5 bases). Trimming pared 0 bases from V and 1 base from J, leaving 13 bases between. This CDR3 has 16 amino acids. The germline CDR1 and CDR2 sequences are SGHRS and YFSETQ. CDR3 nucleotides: TGCGCCAGCAGCTTGGCCTTAGGCAGGGCGAACACTGAAGCTTTCTTT. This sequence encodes CASSLALGRANTEAFF.

The CDR3 protein is CASSLGGDLHNEQFF. The CDR3 nucleotides read TGTGCCAGCAGCTTAGGCGGGGATTTACACAATGAGCAGTTCTTC. The chain uses TRBV11-3 and TRBJ2-1; D is possibly TRBD2 (6 bases). V was cut by 1 base and J by 5 bases, with 12 bases left in between. Germline CDR1 SGHNT, CDR2 YENEEA. CDR3 length: 15 amino acids. The full variable domain, completed using reference TRBV11-3 and TRBJ2-1, is EAGVVQSPRYKIIEKKQPVAFWCNPISGHNTLYWYLQNLGQGPELLIRYENEEAVDDSQLPKDRFSAERLKGVDSTLKIQPAELGDSAVYLCASSLGGDLHNEQFFGPGTRLTVL.

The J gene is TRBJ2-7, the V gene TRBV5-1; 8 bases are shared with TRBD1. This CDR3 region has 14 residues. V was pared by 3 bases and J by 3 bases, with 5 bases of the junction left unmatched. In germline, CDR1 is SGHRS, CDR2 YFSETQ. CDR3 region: CASSSTGGYYEQYF. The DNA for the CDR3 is TGCGCCAGCAGCTCCACAGGGGGATACTACGAGCAGTACTTC. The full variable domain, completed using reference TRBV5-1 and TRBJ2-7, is KAGVTQTPRYLIKTRGQQVTLSCSPISGHRSVSWYQQTPGQGLQFLFEYFSETQRNKGNFPGRFSGRQFSNSRSEMNVSTLELGDSALYLCASSSTGGYYEQYFGPGTRLTVT.

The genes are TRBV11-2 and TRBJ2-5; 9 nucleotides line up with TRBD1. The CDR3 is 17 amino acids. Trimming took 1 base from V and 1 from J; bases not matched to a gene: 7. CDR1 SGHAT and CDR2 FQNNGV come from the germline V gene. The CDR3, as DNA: TGTGCCAGCAGCTTAGCGTTCGGGACAGGGTCCCAAGAGACCCAGTACTTC. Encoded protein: CASSLAFGTGSQETQYF.

DNA for the CDR3: TGTGCCAGCAGCTACGGACAGGGTACCTACGAGCAGTACTTC. Translation gives CASSYGQGTYEQYF. V is TRBV5-4 and J is TRBJ2-7, with TRBD1 identical over 8 bases. CDR1 SGHNT and CDR2 YYREEE come from the germline V gene (reference sequence). V lost 3 bases to trimming and J lost 2 bases; unmatched junction nucleotides: 4. The CDR3 has 14 amino acids.

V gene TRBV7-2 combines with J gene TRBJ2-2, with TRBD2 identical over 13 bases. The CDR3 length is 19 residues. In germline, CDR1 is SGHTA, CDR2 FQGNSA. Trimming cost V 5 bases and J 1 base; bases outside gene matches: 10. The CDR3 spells CASSPHWTSGRGNTGELFF. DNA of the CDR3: TGTGCCAGCAGCCCCCACTGGACTAGCGGGAGAGGGAACACCGGGGAGCTGTTTTTT.

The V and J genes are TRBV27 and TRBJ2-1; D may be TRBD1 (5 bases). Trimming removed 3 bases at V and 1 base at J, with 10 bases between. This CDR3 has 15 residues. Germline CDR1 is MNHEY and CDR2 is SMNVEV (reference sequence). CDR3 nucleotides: TGTGCCAGCAGTTTGGGGCGGTTTTCCTACAATGAGCAGTTCTTC. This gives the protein CASSLGRFSYNEQFF.

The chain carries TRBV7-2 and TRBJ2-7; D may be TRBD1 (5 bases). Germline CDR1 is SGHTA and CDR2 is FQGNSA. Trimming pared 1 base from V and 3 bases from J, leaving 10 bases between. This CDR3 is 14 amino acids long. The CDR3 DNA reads TGTGCCAGCAGCTTAGACCTAGGGGTCTACGAGCAGTACTTC. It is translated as CASSLDLGVYEQYF.

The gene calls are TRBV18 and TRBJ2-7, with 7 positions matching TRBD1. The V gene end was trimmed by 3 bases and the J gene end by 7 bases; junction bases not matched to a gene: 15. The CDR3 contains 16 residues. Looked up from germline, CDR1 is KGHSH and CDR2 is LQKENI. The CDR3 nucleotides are TGTGCCAGCTCACCCCGGGACAGCCCGACCTTTACAGAGCAGTACTTC. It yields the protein CASSPRDSPTFTEQYF.

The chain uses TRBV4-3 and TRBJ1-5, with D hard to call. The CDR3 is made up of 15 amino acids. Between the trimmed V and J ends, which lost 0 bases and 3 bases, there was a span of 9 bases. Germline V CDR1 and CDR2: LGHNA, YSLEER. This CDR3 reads CASSQDRGYNQPQHF. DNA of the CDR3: TGCGCCAGCAGCCAAGATAGAGGGTACAATCAGCCCCAGCATTTT.

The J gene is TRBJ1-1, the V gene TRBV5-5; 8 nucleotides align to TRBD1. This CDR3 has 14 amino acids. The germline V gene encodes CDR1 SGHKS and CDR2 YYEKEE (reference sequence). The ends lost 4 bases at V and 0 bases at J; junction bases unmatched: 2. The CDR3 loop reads CASSPTGVNTEAFF. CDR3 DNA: TGTGCCAGCAGCCCGACAGGGGTGAACACTGAAGCTTTCTTT.

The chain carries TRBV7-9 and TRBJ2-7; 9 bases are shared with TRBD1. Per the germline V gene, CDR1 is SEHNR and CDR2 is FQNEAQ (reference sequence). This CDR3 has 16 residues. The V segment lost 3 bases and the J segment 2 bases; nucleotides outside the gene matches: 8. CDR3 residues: CASSFPGQGFPYEQYF. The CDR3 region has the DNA TGTGCCAGCAGCTTTCCGGGACAGGGATTCCCCTACGAGCAGTACTTC.

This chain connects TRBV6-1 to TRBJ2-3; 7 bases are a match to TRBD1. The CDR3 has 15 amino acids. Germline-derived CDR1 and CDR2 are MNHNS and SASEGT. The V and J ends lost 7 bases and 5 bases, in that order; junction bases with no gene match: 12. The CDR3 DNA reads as TGTGCCAGCAAATCTCAGGACAGGAGAGGAGATACGCAGTATTTT. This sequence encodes CASKSQDRRGDTQYF.

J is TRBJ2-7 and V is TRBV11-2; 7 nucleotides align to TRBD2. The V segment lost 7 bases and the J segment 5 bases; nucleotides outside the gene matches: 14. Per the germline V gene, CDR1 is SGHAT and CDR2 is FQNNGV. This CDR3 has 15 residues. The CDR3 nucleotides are TGTGCCAGCACCCAACTGGGGGGGAGGGAACACGAGCAGTACTTC. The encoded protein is CASTQLGGREHEQYF.

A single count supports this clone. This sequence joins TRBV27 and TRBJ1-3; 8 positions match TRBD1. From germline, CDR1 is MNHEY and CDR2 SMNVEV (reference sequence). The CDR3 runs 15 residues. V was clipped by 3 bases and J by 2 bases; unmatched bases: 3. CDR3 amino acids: CASSFLDRAGNTIYF. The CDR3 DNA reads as TGTGCCAGCAGTTTCTTGGACAGGGCTGGAAACACCATATATTTT.

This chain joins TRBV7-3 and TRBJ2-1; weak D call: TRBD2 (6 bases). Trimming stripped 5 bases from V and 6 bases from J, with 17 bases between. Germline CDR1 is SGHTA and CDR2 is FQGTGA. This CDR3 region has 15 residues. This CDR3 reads CASSQGGIPPNEQFF. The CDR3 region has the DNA TGTGCCAGCAGCCAGGGCGGGATCCCTCCCAATGAGCAGTTCTTC. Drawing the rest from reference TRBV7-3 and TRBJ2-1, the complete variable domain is GAGVSQTPSNKVTEKGKYVELRCDPISGHTALYWYRQSLGQGPEFLIYFQGTGAADDSGLPNDRFFAVRPEGSVSTLKIQRTERGDSAVYLCASSQGGIPPNEQFFGPGTRLTVL.

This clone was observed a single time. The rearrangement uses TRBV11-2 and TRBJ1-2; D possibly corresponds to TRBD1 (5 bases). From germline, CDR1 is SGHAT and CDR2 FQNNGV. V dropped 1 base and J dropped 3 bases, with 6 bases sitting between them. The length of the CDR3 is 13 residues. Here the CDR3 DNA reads TGTGCCAGCAGCTTAGGGGGCTACTATGGCTACACCTTC. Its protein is CASSLGGYYGYTF. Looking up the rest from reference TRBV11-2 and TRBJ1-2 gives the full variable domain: EAGVAQSPRYKIIEKRQSVAFWCNPISGHATLYWYQQILGQGPKLLIQFQNNGVVDDSQLPKDRFSAERLKGVDSTLKIQPAKLEDSAVYLCASSLGGYYGYTFGSGTRLTVV.

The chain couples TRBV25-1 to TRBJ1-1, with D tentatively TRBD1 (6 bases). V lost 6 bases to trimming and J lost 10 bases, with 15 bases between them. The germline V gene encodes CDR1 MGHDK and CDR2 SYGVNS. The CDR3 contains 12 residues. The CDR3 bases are TGTGCCAGCAGACAACACCCACAGGGAGCTTTCTTT. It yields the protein CASRQHPQGAFF.

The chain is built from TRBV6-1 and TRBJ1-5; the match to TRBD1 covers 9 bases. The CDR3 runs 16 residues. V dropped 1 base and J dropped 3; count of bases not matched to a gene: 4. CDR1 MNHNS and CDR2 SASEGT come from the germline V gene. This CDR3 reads CASSEGTGVNNQPQHF. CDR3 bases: TGTGCCAGCAGTGAAGGGACAGGGGTCAACAATCAGCCCCAGCATTTT.

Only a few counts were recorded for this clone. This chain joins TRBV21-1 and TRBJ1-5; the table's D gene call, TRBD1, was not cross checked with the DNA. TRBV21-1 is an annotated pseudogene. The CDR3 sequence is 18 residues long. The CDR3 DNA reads TGTGCCAGCAGACTCCGTAGGACATGGGTTTATAGCAATCAGCCCCAGCATTTT. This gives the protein CASRLRRTWVYSNQPQHF.

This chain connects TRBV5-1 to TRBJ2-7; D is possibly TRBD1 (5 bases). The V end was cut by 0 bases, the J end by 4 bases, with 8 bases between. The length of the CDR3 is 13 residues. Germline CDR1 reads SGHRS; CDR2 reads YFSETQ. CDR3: CASSLGTIYEQYF. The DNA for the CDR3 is TGCGCCAGCAGCTTGGGGACAATATACGAGCAGTACTTC.

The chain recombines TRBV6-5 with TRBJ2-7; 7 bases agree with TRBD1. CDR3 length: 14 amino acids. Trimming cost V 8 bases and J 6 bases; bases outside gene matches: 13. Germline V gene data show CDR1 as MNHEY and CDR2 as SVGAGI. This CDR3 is CASSPVRGSGEQYF. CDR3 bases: TGTGCCAGCTCTCCGGTCAGGGGGTCGGGCGAGCAGTACTTC.

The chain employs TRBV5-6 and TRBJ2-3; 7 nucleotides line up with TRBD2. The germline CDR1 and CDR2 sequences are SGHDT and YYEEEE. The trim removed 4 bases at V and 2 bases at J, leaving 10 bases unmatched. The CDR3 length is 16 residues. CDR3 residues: CASSKIGTILTDTQYF. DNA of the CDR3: TGTGCCAGCAGCAAAATAGGGACTATACTCACAGATACGCAGTATTTT.